These 19 T cell receptor beta chains originate from one sample sequenced in a study of blood T cell repertoires in COVID-19. The repertoire was sequenced with immunoSEQ multiplex PCR; TCRdb's copy has only in-frame clones and lacks some. The sample yields under 250,000 clones, roughly 88% seen once. What was sequenced was peripheral blood. All receptors come from a woman of 80 years or more with COVID-19, enrolled during active disease.

V usage is TRBV9 and J usage is TRBJ2-7, with 11 bases fitting TRBD1. The V gene end was trimmed by 4 bases and the J gene end by 6 bases; junction bases not matched to a gene: 9. CDR1 and CDR2 (germline): SGDLS, YYNGEE. CDR3 length: 15 amino acids. CDR3 residues: CASSPTDRGRGEQYF. CDR3 nucleotides: TGTGCCAGCAGCCCCACGGACAGGGGGCGAGGCGAGCAGTACTTC.

V gene TRBV28 combines with J gene TRBJ1-4; weak D call: TRBD1 (5 bases). This CDR3 has 14 amino acids. V lost 6 bases and J 5 bases, leaving 13 bases between the germline ends. Germline-derived CDR1 and CDR2 are MDHEN and SYDVKM. CDR3 coding DNA: TGTGCCAGCAGGCGGACAAGGCAGAATGAAAAACTGTTTTTT. Translating gives CASRRTRQNEKLFF.

The V call is TRBV21-1, the J call TRBJ1-2; TRBD1 is the table's D call, not checked against the DNA. TRBV21-1 is deemed a pseudogene. The CDR3 length is 19 residues. In DNA form, the CDR3 reads TGTGCCAGCAGCTACCCAGAGGACAGGGTTTACCCCTCAAACTATGGCTACACCTTC. The encoded protein is CASSYPEDRVYPSNYGYTF.

The chain carries TRBV18 and TRBJ1-3; tentative D call: TRBD1 (5 bases). Trimming took 1 base from V and 4 from J, leaving 8 bases between them. Germline V gives CDR1 KGHSH, CDR2 LQKENI. This CDR3 is built from 14 residues. The CDR3, as DNA: TGTGCCAGCTCACCACAGGGGTCCGGAAACACCATATATTTT. As protein: CASSPQGSGNTIYF.

This chain connects TRBV10-1 to TRBJ2-3; 8 bases agree with TRBD1. Germline loops: CDR1 WNHNN, CDR2 SYGVQD (reference sequence). The CDR3 consists of 13 residues. J lost 0 bases, V lost 8 bases, and 1 base had no gene match. CDR3 region: CASGTGSTDTQYF. As DNA, the CDR3 is TGCGCCAGCGGGACAGGAAGCACAGATACGCAGTATTTT.

V usage is TRBV3-1 (or the pseudogene TRBV3-2) and J usage is TRBJ2-1; TRBD1 matches at 10 bases. V trimming: 4 bases; J trimming: 4 bases; junction bases outside the gene matches: 4. CDR1 and CDR2 (germline): LGHDT, YNNKEL (reference sequence). This CDR3 is built from 15 residues. As DNA, the CDR3 is TGTGCCAGCAGCCCGACAGGGGGCGCATACAATGAGCAGTTCTTC. Translated: CASSPTGGAYNEQFF.

This clone was observed a single time. The V call is TRBV6-5, the J call TRBJ1-1; 8 bases map to TRBD1. CDR1 is MNHEY, CDR2 SVGAGI, per germline. After removal of 6 bases from V and 4 bases from J, the junction contained 4 bases not matched to a gene. This CDR3 spans 13 amino acids. DNA for the CDR3: TGTGCCAGCAGGAATGACAGGGGCACTGAAGCTTTCTTT. Encoded protein: CASRNDRGTEAFF.

This clone has just one count. The genes are TRBV2 and TRBJ1-2, with 8 bases lining up with TRBD1. V lost 5 bases and J lost 8; bases outside the gene matches: 10. CDR1 is SNHLY, CDR2 FYNNEI, per germline. CDR3 length: 14 amino acids. The DNA of the CDR3 is TGTGCCAGCAGTCTAACTCCAGGGGGCCGGGGCTACACCTTC. Translation gives CASSLTPGGRGYTF.

The table lists this clone with a few counts. The chain employs TRBV14 and TRBJ1-1, with 8 bases lining up with TRBD1. Germline trimming cut 2 bases from V and 9 bases from J; bases unmatched to any gene: 5. The germline CDR1 and CDR2 sequences are SGHDN and FVKESK. The CDR3 length is 13 residues. This CDR3 reads CASSQWGTGQAFF. The CDR3 region has the DNA TGTGCCAGCAGCCAATGGGGGACAGGCCAAGCTTTCTTT. The variable domain in full, completed from reference TRBV14 and TRBJ1-1, reads EAGVTQFPSHSVIEKGQTVTLRCDPISGHDNLYWYRRVMGKEIKFLLHFVKESKQDESGMPNNRFLAERTGGTYSTLKVQPAELEDSGVYFCASSQWGTGQAFFGQGTRLTVV.

This clone was detected only once. The V and J genes are TRBV5-1 and TRBJ1-1; D gene unclear. The length of the CDR3 is 15 residues. V was shortened by 0 bases and J by 1 base, with 10 bases between the two germline ends. Germline lookup yields CDR1 SGHRS and CDR2 YFSETQ. CDR3 sequence reads: CASSLGLAENTEAFF. The DNA of the CDR3 is TGCGCCAGCAGCTTGGGGTTGGCAGAGAACACTGAAGCTTTCTTT.

The rearrangement joins TRBV20-1 to TRBJ1-2; no clear D gene. Germline values: CDR1 DFQATT, CDR2 SNEGSKA (reference sequence). Trimming took 5 bases from V and 8 from J, leaving 6 bases between them. The CDR3 contains 9 residues. The CDR3 DNA sequence: TGCAGTGCTTCGGTCGGCTACACCTTC. Its protein is CSASVGYTF.

The V and J genes are TRBV19 and TRBJ2-3, with D possibly being TRBD2 (7 bases). CDR3 length: 14 amino acids. Germline V gene sequence: CDR1 LNHDA, CDR2 SQIVND (reference sequence). With 4 bases removed from V and 5 bases from J, the gap between germline ends came to 13 bases. The CDR3 region has the DNA TGTGCCAGTAGTAATCGGGGGGCCCAAGATACGCAGTATTTT. Protein product: CASSNRGAQDTQYF.

The V gene is TRBV18, the J gene TRBJ1-4, with D tentatively TRBD1 (5 bases). V was clipped by 1 base and J by 3 bases, with 6 bases between them. CDR1 and CDR2 (germline): KGHSH, LQKENI. The CDR3 totals 14 residues. CDR3 DNA sequence: TGTGCCAGCTCACCACGCAGGGCTAATGAAAAACTGTTTTTT. As protein: CASSPRRANEKLFF.

The chain is built from TRBV11-2 and TRBJ2-7; D perhaps matches TRBD2 (5 bases). V shed 8 bases and J shed 2 bases, with 13 bases lying between them. The CDR3 loop spans 13 amino acids. Germline CDR1 and CDR2: SGHAT and FQNNGV. In DNA, the CDR3 is TGTGCCAGCGGGGTGGGCGGGCCCTACGAGCAGTACTTC. It encodes CASGVGGPYEQYF.

This chain connects TRBV5-1 to TRBJ2-1, with 14 bases lining up with TRBD2. V lost 0 bases, J lost 5 bases, and 10 bases stayed unmatched. The CDR3 consists of 19 residues. CDR1 and CDR2 from the germline V gene are SGHRS and YFSETQ. CDR3 DNA sequence: TGCGCCAGCAGCTTGGTTCCCGGGACTAGCGGGGGTGGGGACAATGAGCAGTTCTTC. As protein: CASSLVPGTSGGGDNEQFF. Drawing the rest from reference TRBV5-1 and TRBJ2-1, the complete variable domain is KAGVTQTPRYLIKTRGQQVTLSCSPISGHRSVSWYQQTPGQGLQFLFEYFSETQRNKGNFPGRFSGRQFSNSRSEMNVSTLELGDSALYLCASSLVPGTSGGGDNEQFFGPGTRLTVL.

V is TRBV12-3 or TRBV12-4 and J is TRBJ2-1, with 7 bases that match TRBD1. After removal of 6 bases from V and 7 bases from J, the junction contained 6 bases not matched to a gene. The CDR3 runs 13 residues. DNA for the CDR3: TGTGCCAGCAGCCGGGACAGAGGGAATGAGCAGTTCTTC. Translated, it gives CASSRDRGNEQFF.

DNA for the CDR3: TGTGCCAGCAGCTCCCCCCCAGGGTCAGGAGGCTACACCTTC. Translating gives CASSSPPGSGGYTF. This chain links TRBV7-2 with TRBJ1-2, with D tentatively TRBD1 (5 bases). V dropped 4 bases and J dropped 8 bases, with 17 bases sitting between them. Germline V gene data show CDR1 as SGHTA and CDR2 as FQGNSA. CDR3 length: 14 residues.

The chain links TRBV21-1 to TRBJ1-2; the listed D gene, TRBD1, was not tested against the DNA. TRBV21-1 counts as a pseudogene. The CDR3 is 16 amino acids. In nucleotides, the CDR3 is TGTGCCAGCAGCGCACCACGACAGGGGGCGCGCTATGGCTACACCTTC. Translated: CASSAPRQGARYGYTF.

The chain is built from TRBV19 and TRBJ1-4; D unresolved. Germline lookup yields CDR1 LNHDA and CDR2 SQIVND (reference sequence). V was trimmed by 7 bases and J by 10 bases, leaving 16 bases between them. CDR3 length: 13 amino acids. CDR3 nucleotide sequence: TGTGCCAGTACCCAGGACCGTCGGGGAAAACTGTTTTTT. This encodes CASTQDRRGKLFF.